This TCR beta chain was identified in a study of T-cell reconstitution after alpha-beta-depleted transplantation in children. Researchers prepared the TCRbeta library using unique molecular identifiers, the study reports. One entry per CDR3 protein, called by TCRdb with MiXCR from the PCR reads. The sample holds tens of thousands of distinct CDR3 sequences; 40% to 55% are singletons and the top ten take 98%. Whole-study results and caveats: About two months after transplant, alpha-beta T cells reportedly came from several hundred expanded graft clones. Newly made T cells mostly supplied T-cell counts and diversity one year after transplant.

A note on this clonotype: What it binds is unknown.

V was clipped by 6 bases and J by 5 bases, with 14 bases between them. This CDR3 is 13 amino acids long. Germline CDR1 and CDR2: SNHLY and FYNNEI. The sequence was obtained from a male patient under 18 who had a stem cell transplant for acute lymphoblastic leukemia, so the T cells may come from the graft donor. The sequenced sample was PBMCs, mostly from graft donor cells, obtained 360 days after TCRalphabeta/CD19-depleted stem cell transplant. The chain has TRBV2 and TRBJ2-7; D gene ambiguous. CDR3 bases: TGTGCCAGCAGGAACACCTTCGGGCACGAGCAGTACTTC. Residues: CASRNTFGHEQYF.